Listed below are T cell receptor beta chains from one sample, sequenced in a study of regulatory T cells in long-lasting Graves disease. TCRdb re-analysed the multiplex PCR reads in MiXCR, keeping a single row per CDR3 protein. The sample yields approximately 440,000 distinct CDR3 sequences, about 25% seen once. Source: peripheral blood mononuclear cells (PBMCs), taken when the disease was refractory, from a patient treated with antithyroid drugs. All receptors derive from a female donor with Graves disease. Each CDR3 is given with its conserved first and last residue. The D gene is left open where the match is weak. Clone size, where shown, is once, few, many, or a class for clones that have expanded.

V gene	D gene	clone size	J gene	CDR3 DNA	CDR3 protein
TRBV5-1	.	.	TRBJ2-3	TGCGCCAGCAGCTCGGGGGTAATACTCACAGATACGCAGTATTTT	CASSSGVILTDTQYF
TRBV6-2/TRBV6-3	TRBD2	few	TRBJ2-3	TGTGCCAGCAGTTACCGGACTAGAGATACGCAGTATTTT	CASSYRTRDTQYF
TRBV12-3/TRBV12-4	.	many	TRBJ2-7	TGTGCCAGCAGACATGGCGGTCGGGGAGACTACGAGCAGTACTTC	CASRHGGRGDYEQYF
TRBV20-1	.	many	TRBJ2-7	TGCAGTGTAATGGAAACGAGGGCCGAGCAGTACTTC	CSVMETRAEQYF
TRBV7-2	.	once	TRBJ1-1	TGTGCCAGCAGCCGTACGAGAAACACTGAAGCTTTCTTT	CASSRTRNTEAFF
TRBV7-2	.	.	TRBJ1-2	TGTGCCAGCAGCTTAGAAGGACGGTCAAACTATGGCTACACCTTC	CASSLEGRSNYGYTF
TRBV30	.	.	TRBJ2-1	TGTGCCTGGAGTGTACCGGCGGGCTCCTACAATGAGCAGTTCTTC	CAWSVPAGSYNEQFF
TRBV28	.	.	TRBJ2-5	TGTGCCAGCAGTTTTTGGTCAGGGGAGTTTGTGAAGATCCAGTACTTC	CASSFWSGEFVKIQYF
TRBV28	.	many	TRBJ2-7	TGTGCCAGCAGTTTTGGGGGTACGAAGTCCTACGAGCAGTACTTC	CASSFGGTKSYEQYF
TRBV7-6	TRBD1	.	TRBJ1-1	TGTGCCAGCAGCTTAGGAGTGGCAGGGGGCATGACTGAAGCTTTCTTT	CASSLGVAGGMTEAFF
TRBV6-2/TRBV6-3	.	many	TRBJ1-1	TGTGCCAGCAGTTACTCGACGGTCTGGCGGGGGCGGGACACTGAAGCTTTCTTT	CASSYSTVWRGRDTEAFF
TRBV27	TRBD2	few	TRBJ2-7	TGTGCCAGCAGTTGGTCTAGCGGGAGGACCTACGAGCAGTACTTC	CASSWSSGRTYEQYF
TRBV28	.	many	TRBJ1-5	TGTGCCAGCAGTCAACAGGGACAGCCCCAGCATTTT	CASSQQGQPQHF
TRBV28	TRBD2	.	TRBJ2-5	TGTGCCAGCAGCCCTAGCGGGAGGGCCAGTGAGACCCAGTACTTC	CASSPSGRASETQYF
TRBV2	.	.	TRBJ1-6	TGTGCCAGTCGGACGGGGGGCTTGAGAAATTCATCCCTCCACTTT	CASRTGGLRNSSLHF
TRBV6-2/TRBV6-3	TRBD1	.	TRBJ1-1	TGTGCCAGCAGTTACTCGTACGGGACAGGGGCTGAAGCTTTCTTT	CASSYSYGTGAEAFF
TRBV5-1	TRBD2	few	TRBJ2-1	TGCGCCAGCAACGTCAGGACTAGCGGGAGGAGCTCCTACAATGAGCAGTTCTTC	CASNVRTSGRSSYNEQFF
TRBV7-8	.	many	TRBJ1-4	TGTGCCAGCAGCTTAGGGGATCGAGAAAAACTGTTTTTT	CASSLGDREKLFF
TRBV20-1	.	few	TRBJ1-2	TGCAGTGCAACCAGGGAGGACTATGGCTACACCTTC	CSATREDYGYTF
TRBV24-1	TRBD1	many	TRBJ2-5	TGTGCCACCAGTGACCTCAAGGGACAGACAGCTCAAGAGACCCAGTACTTC	CATSDLKGQTAQETQYF
TRBV28	TRBD2	few	TRBJ2-6	TGTGCCAGCAGTTTAGGTCTCGGAGGGAGGGCCTCTGGGGCCAACGTCCTGACTTTC	CASSLGLGGRASGANVLTF
TRBV2	.	many	TRBJ2-5	TGTGCCACCGCGGGGCCCGGGCGCGGACAAGAGACCCAGTACTTC	CATAGPGRGQETQYF
TRBV20-1	.	.	TRBJ2-5	TGCAGTGCTAGACATTTTGGGCGGGCGGGAGAGACCCAGTACTTC	CSARHFGRAGETQYF
TRBV5-1	.	many	TRBJ2-3	TGCGCCAGCAGCCTAGACAGGTTAAGCACAGATACGCAGTATTTT	CASSLDRLSTDTQYF
TRBV28	.	.	TRBJ1-1	TGTGCCAGCAGACTCATTGGAATCACTGAAGCTTTCTTT	CASRLIGITEAFF
TRBV29-1	TRBD1	many	TRBJ1-1	TGCAGCGTCGGTAACCCGATTGACAGGGCGGGGGCCACTGAAGCTTTCTTT	CSVGNPIDRAGATEAFF
TRBV15	.	.	TRBJ2-7	TGTGCCACCAGCAGAGATCAGACGAGTATATCGAACTACGAGCAGTACTTC	CATSRDQTSISNYEQYF
TRBV20-1	TRBD2	few	TRBJ2-7	TGCAGTGCTAGAGATTCTAGCGGGAACTACGAGCAGTACTTC	CSARDSSGNYEQYF
TRBV6-2/TRBV6-3	.	.	TRBJ1-5	TGTGCCAGCAGTCAGTCCGGATATAGCAATCAGCCCCAGCATTTT	CASSQSGYSNQPQHF
TRBV5-1	TRBD1	few	TRBJ1-4	TGCGCCAGCAGCATTCCCGGGACAGGGTCTGAAAAACTGTTTTTT	CASSIPGTGSEKLFF
TRBV2	.	many	TRBJ2-5	TGTGCCAGCAGTGAACCCCGACTCCAAGAGACCCAGTACTTC	CASSEPRLQETQYF
TRBV20-1	.	.	TRBJ2-1	TGCAGTGCTAGACCCCGGGTAGGGGGTTACAATGAGCAGCTCTTC	CSARPRVGGYNEQLF
TRBV7-9	.	.	TRBJ1-1	TGTGCCAGCAGCCCGGGACGCCCCGGCACTGAAGCTTTCTTT	CASSPGRPGTEAFF
TRBV7-2	.	.	TRBJ2-7	TGTGCCAGCTCCCCTCGAGGCGGGGCCGGCTCCTACGAGCAGTACTTC	CASSPRGGAGSYEQYF
TRBV7-8	.	.	TRBJ1-1	TGTGCCAGCAGCCCCCGAGAGGGCTTTGAAGCTTTCTTT	CASSPREGFEAFF
TRBV5-1	TRBD1	.	TRBJ2-2	TGCGCCAGCAGCTACGACAGGGGATGGGCCGGGGAGCTGTTTTTT	CASSYDRGWAGELFF
TRBV7-9	TRBD1	many	TRBJ2-5	TGTGCCAGCAGCCCGGCCGACAGGGGGATTGGGTGGGAGACCCAGTACTTC	CASSPADRGIGWETQYF
TRBV27	.	.	TRBJ2-5	TGTGCCAGCAACACCCGAGACGGAGAGACCCAGTACTTC	CASNTRDGETQYF
TRBV6-1	.	many	TRBJ2-2	TGTGCCAGCATTCGGACAGCTTCATTAAACACCGGGGAGCTGTTTTTT	CASIRTASLNTGELFF
TRBV28	TRBD1	many	TRBJ1-5	TGTGCCAGCAGATCATACAGACAGTCTACAGTGAGGGGGCGTGGGCCCCAGCATTTT	CASRSYRQSTVRGRGPQHF
TRBV7-9	TRBD1	.	TRBJ2-7	TGTGCCAGCAGCCAGGACAGGGATCCCTACGAGCAGTACTTC	CASSQDRDPYEQYF
TRBV4-3	TRBD1	.	TRBJ1-5	TGCGCCAGCAGCCAAGGGCAGGGGGCTGGTCAGCCCCAGCATTTT	CASSQGQGAGQPQHF
TRBV7-2	.	many	TRBJ2-5	TGTGCCAGCAGCTTCGGAGCTAGCGTAGAGGAGACCCAGTACTTC	CASSFGASVEETQYF
TRBV30	TRBD2	.	TRBJ2-3	TGTGCCGGGGGTACTAGCGGGATGAGAACAGATACGCAGTATTTT	CAGGTSGMRTDTQYF
TRBV4-1	.	.	TRBJ2-5	TGCGCCAGCAGCCAAAGGCGGGGAAGGGAGACCCAGTACTTC	CASSQRRGRETQYF
TRBV7-2	.	.	TRBJ2-2	TGTGCCAGCAGTACGGACGTGGCCGGGGAGCTGTTTTTT	CASSTDVAGELFF
TRBV28	.	few	TRBJ2-7	TGTGCCAGCAGGGGGGCGGGATCAAAACCCCATTACGAGCAGTACTTC	CASRGAGSKPHYEQYF
TRBV28	TRBD1	.	TRBJ1-2	TGTGCCAGCAGTTTGGGGACAGGGGGCGCAAATGGCTACACCTTC	CASSLGTGGANGYTF
TRBV7-8	TRBD1	.	TRBJ1-5	TGTGCCAGCAGCAGATGGACAGGACAAAGCAATCAGCCCCAGCATTTT	CASSRWTGQSNQPQHF
TRBV5-1	TRBD2	few	TRBJ2-5	TGCGCCAGCAGCCCGGGACTAGCGGGAGCGATGGGGGAGACCCAGTACTTC	CASSPGLAGAMGETQYF
TRBV28	TRBD1	many	TRBJ1-5	TGTGCCAGCAGTACCGGGACAGGCAGCAATCAGCCCCAGCATTTT	CASSTGTGSNQPQHF
TRBV2	.	many	TRBJ1-5	TGTGCCAGCAGTGAAGTGGGGGTGGATCAGCCCCAGCATTTT	CASSEVGVDQPQHF
TRBV6-1	TRBD2	few	TRBJ2-7	TGTGCCAGCAGATTAGCGGGAGGCAATCCGTCCTACGAGCAGTACTTC	CASRLAGGNPSYEQYF
TRBV10-3	.	few	TRBJ1-5	TGTGCCATCAGTGAGTCGATTAAGAGCAGTGCCCAGCATTTT	CAISESIKSSAQHF
TRBV2	TRBD2	many	TRBJ2-2	TGTGCCAGCAGTGTCCTAGCGGCGAACACCGGGGAGCTGTTTTTT	CASSVLAANTGELFF
TRBV29-1	.	.	TRBJ2-5	TGCAGCGTTGAATCAGGTCAGCTTCAAGAGACCCAGTACTTC	CSVESGQLQETQYF
TRBV30	.	.	TRBJ1-5	TGTGCCTGGCGGGGACCGGGCAATCAGCCCCAGCATTTT	CAWRGPGNQPQHF
TRBV19	TRBD1	.	TRBJ2-6	TGTGCCAGTAGTTCCGGGACAGGGGCCTCTGGGGCCAACGTCCTGACTTTC	CASSSGTGASGANVLTF
TRBV28	.	many	TRBJ1-2	TGTGCCAGCAACCTTGATTCAGCAGGAGACTATAACTATGGCTACACCTTC	CASNLDSAGDYNYGYTF
TRBV6-5	.	.	TRBJ1-5	TGTGCCAGCAGTTCCCTTGCCAGCGGCAATCAGCTCCAGCATTTT	CASSSLASGNQLQHF